Following are 7 T cell receptor beta chains from one sample sequenced in a study of neoadjuvant anti-PD-1 for oral cavity cancer. The repertoire was sequenced with immunoSEQ multiplex PCR; TCRdb's copy has only in-frame clones and lacks some. The data hold approximately 37,000 clones, with 87% observed a single time. The sample was PBMCs, taken before nivolumab (anti-PD-1) treatment. The receptor source for this set is a person aged 40 to 85 with oral cavity squamous cell carcinoma.

The rearrangement joins TRBV2 to TRBJ1-1, with D unresolved. The length of the CDR3 is 13 residues. From germline, CDR1 is SNHLY and CDR2 FYNNEI. Trimming took off 7 bases at V and 1 base at J, with 10 bases between the two ends. Written as DNA, the CDR3 is TGTGCCAGCAATAGAAAAGGGAACACTGAAGCTTTCTTT. It codes for CASNRKGNTEAFF.

V gene TRBV5-1 combines with J gene TRBJ1-1; 10 bases align to TRBD1. The V gene's germline CDR1 is SGHRS and CDR2 YFSETQ. V lost 2 bases to trimming and J lost 3 bases; unmatched junction nucleotides: 13. There are 18 residues in the CDR3. Written as DNA, the CDR3 is TGCGCCAGCAGCTTCACAGGGACAGGGGTAGCCTGGGACACTGAAGCTTTCTTT. This translates into CASSFTGTGVAWDTEAFF.

This chain uses TRBV11-2 with TRBJ1-4; D is possibly TRBD1 (5 bases). CDR3 length: 14 amino acids. CDR1 and CDR2 from the germline V gene are SGHAT and FQNNGV. The V end was cut by 1 base, the J end by 8 bases, with 11 bases between. CDR3 amino acids: CASSLGSGREKLFF. The CDR3 nucleotides read TGTGCCAGCAGCTTAGGTTCAGGGCGGGAAAAACTGTTTTTT.

This chain uses TRBV2 with TRBJ2-3; D call uncertain. The CDR3 is 14 residues long. The germline V and J ends were trimmed by 5 bases and 4 bases, with 13 bases remaining between them. Germline loops: CDR1 SNHLY, CDR2 FYNNEI. CDR3 residues: CASSLQQFPDTQYF. The DNA of the CDR3 is TGTGCCAGCAGTCTACAACAGTTCCCAGATACGCAGTATTTT.

V and J are TRBV6-5 and TRBJ1-1; D unresolved. The CDR3 is 15 amino acids. From germline, CDR1 is MNHEY and CDR2 SVGAGI. The V gene lost 2 bases and the J gene lost 0 bases, with 10 bases spanning the gap. In nucleotides, the CDR3 is TGTGCCAGCAGTTACGGGAGGCATATGAACACTGAAGCTTTCTTT. It encodes CASSYGRHMNTEAFF.

As DNA, the CDR3 is TGTGCCAGCAGTCCCGACAGGGATGGGACCGGGGAGCTGTTTTTT. Translation: CASSPDRDGTGELFF. V usage is TRBV2 and J usage is TRBJ2-2; TRBD1 matches 7 bases. Looked up from germline, CDR1 is SNHLY and CDR2 is FYNNEI. The trim removed 5 bases at V and 5 bases at J, leaving 8 bases unmatched. The CDR3 runs 15 residues.

The genes are TRBV6-6 and TRBJ2-7; no firm D call. The CDR3 totals 16 residues. V was pared by 2 bases and J by 0 bases, with 14 bases between. The germline CDR1 and CDR2 sequences are MNHNY and SVGAGI (reference sequence). The CDR3 DNA sequence: TGTGCCAGCAGTTACGATAGGTCTCTGAGCTCCTACGAGCAGTACTTC. As protein: CASSYDRSLSSYEQYF.